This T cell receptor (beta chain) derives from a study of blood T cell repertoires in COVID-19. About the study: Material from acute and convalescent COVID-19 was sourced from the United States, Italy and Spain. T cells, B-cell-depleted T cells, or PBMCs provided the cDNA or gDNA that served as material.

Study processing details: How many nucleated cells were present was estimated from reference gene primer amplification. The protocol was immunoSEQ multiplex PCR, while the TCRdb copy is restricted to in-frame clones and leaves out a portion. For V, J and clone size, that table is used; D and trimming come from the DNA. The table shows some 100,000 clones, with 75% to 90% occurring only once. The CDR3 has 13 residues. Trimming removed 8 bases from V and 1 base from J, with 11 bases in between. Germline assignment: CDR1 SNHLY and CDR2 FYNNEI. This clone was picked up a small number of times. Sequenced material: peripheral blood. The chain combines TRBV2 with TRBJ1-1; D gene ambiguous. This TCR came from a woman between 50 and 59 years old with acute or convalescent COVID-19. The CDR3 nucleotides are TGTGCCAGCGGTCCCTACCCGAACACTGAAGCTTTCTTT. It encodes CASGPYPNTEAFF.